The rows below give T cell receptor beta chains drawn from one sample of a study of T cells after yellow fever vaccination. TCRdb recomputed calls from the 5' RACE reads with MiXCR, one row per CDR3 protein. Of about 340,000 distinct CDR3 sequences listed, approximately 9% are singletons. This specimen was PBMCs, taken on the day of the first yellow fever vaccination. These receptors were collected from a man between 18 and 35 years old who received the YFV17D yellow fever vaccine. The CDR3 runs from the conserved cysteine through the conserved F or W. The D gene is left open where the match is weak. Clone sizes are given selectively: once, few, many, or a class where the clone is expanded.

many | NA | TRBJ2-6 | TRBV5-1 | TGCGCCAGCAGCTTGACTGGGGCCAACGTCCTGACTTTC | CASSLTGANVLTF
many | NA | TRBJ2-1 | TRBV12-3/TRBV12-4 | TGTGCCAGCAGTGGGACTGGGCAGTTCTTC | CASSGTGQFF
few | TRBD2 | TRBJ2-4 | TRBV5-4 | TGTGCCAGCAGCTTGACTAGCGGGGGGGCCCGGAAGTTGGGAAACATTCAGTACTTC | CASSLTSGGARKLGNIQYF
few | TRBD2 | TRBJ2-1 | TRBV19 | TGTGCCAGTAGTCGAGATAGCGGGAGCTCCTACAATGAGCAGTTCTTC | CASSRDSGSSYNEQFF
few | NA | TRBJ1-2 | TRBV10-3 | TGTGCCATCAGTGACGGACCCCTCGCTGGCTACACCTTC | CAISDGPLAGYTF
many | NA | TRBJ1-5 | TRBV4-3 | TGCGCCAGCAGCCAAGACCCCCTAATAAATCAGCCCCAGCATTTT | CASSQDPLINQPQHF
few | NA | TRBJ2-1 | TRBV5-1 | TGCGCCAGCAGCTCCGGCAGCGGCATCTCCTACAATGAGCAGTTCTTC | CASSSGSGISYNEQFF
few | NA | TRBJ1-6 | TRBV7-6 | TGTGCCAGCAGCCCCCGATACAGCGGCTATAATTCACCCCTCCACTTT | CASSPRYSGYNSPLHF
few | TRBD1 | TRBJ1-2 | TRBV20-1 | TGCAGTGCTAGAAAACCGGGACAGGGGGCAGGAGGCTACACCTTC | CSARKPGQGAGGYTF
few | NA | TRBJ2-1 | TRBV5-1 | TGCGCCAGCAGCTTGGAAGGACAAACCTACAATGAGCAGTTCTTC | CASSLEGQTYNEQFF
few | NA | TRBJ2-6 | TRBV15 | TGTGCCACCAGCAGAGATCGGGGAAGCTCTGGGGCCAACGTCCTGACTTTC | CATSRDRGSSGANVLTF
few | TRBD2 | TRBJ2-1 | TRBV5-4 | TGTGCCAGCAGCTGGGGACTAGCGGGGTGGACGAGTGAGCAGTTCTTC | CASSWGLAGWTSEQFF
NA | NA | TRBJ2-7 | TRBV7-8 | TGTGCCAGCAGCTTCACCCGGGGGGCTTACGAGCAGTACTTC | CASSFTRGAYEQYF
many | NA | TRBJ1-2 | TRBV20-1 | TGCAGTGCTGCCAGTCCCACTGGCGGCTACACCTTC | CSAASPTGGYTF
few | NA | TRBJ1-1 | TRBV18 | TGTGCCAGCTCACGGGGGGGCGGATTGGGGAAGAACACTGAAGCTTTCTTT | CASSRGGGLGKNTEAFF
NA | NA | TRBJ2-5 | TRBV5-4 | TGTGCCAGCAGCTCCGGTGCGGGCGCCGGCCAAGAGACCCAGTACTTC | CASSSGAGAGQETQYF
few | TRBD1 | TRBJ1-2 | TRBV12-3/TRBV12-4 | TGTGCCAGCAGTGGGGACAGGGGTAGCTATGGCTACACCTTC | CASSGDRGSYGYTF
many | NA | TRBJ1-4 | TRBV5-1 | TGCGCCAGCAGCTTTAAGGCGGTGGGTGAAAAACTGTTTTTT | CASSFKAVGEKLFF
few | NA | TRBJ2-7 | TRBV20-1 | TGCAGTGCTACCGGGGCGAGGGCCTACGAGCAGTACTTC | CSATGARAYEQYF
NA | NA | TRBJ1-2 | TRBV11-1 | TGTGCCAGCAGCCCGGTCCCATTTATCTATGGCTACACCTTC | CASSPVPFIYGYTF
few | NA | TRBJ1-1 | TRBV6-5 | TGTGCCAGCAGTTACTCGAAAAATGCAGGGCTGAACACTGAAGCTTTCTTT | CASSYSKNAGLNTEAFF
many | NA | TRBJ2-5 | TRBV20-1 | TGCAGTGCTAGAAAATACCAAGAGACCCAGTACTTC | CSARKYQETQYF
few | TRBD2 | TRBJ2-2 | TRBV15 | TGTGCCACCAGCAGAGCGGGGCTAGCGGGCGTCGGGGAGCTGTTTTTT | CATSRAGLAGVGELFF
NA | NA | TRBJ2-1 | TRBV7-2 | TGTGCCAGCATCAAGGGACACCTCTACAATGAGCAGTTCTTC | CASIKGHLYNEQFF
few | NA | TRBJ1-1 | TRBV13 | TGTGCCAGCAGATATGACAGCAGGAACACTGAAGCTTTCTTT | CASRYDSRNTEAFF
few | NA | TRBJ2-7 | TRBV11-2 | TGTGCCAGCAGCTTAGAGGAGGGGGTTCTCGAGCAGTACTTC | CASSLEEGVLEQYF
many | TRBD1 | TRBJ2-4 | TRBV28 | TGTGCCAGCAGTTTTTTAGTGGCAACGGACAGGGGCGAAAACATTCAGTACTTC | CASSFLVATDRGENIQYF
few | TRBD1 | TRBJ2-5 | TRBV6-1 | TGTGCCAGCAGACCGACAGGGGGCAGGGAGACCCAGTACTTC | CASRPTGGRETQYF
NA | NA | TRBJ2-1 | TRBV4-1 | TGCGCCAGCAGCCCCCGGCCAGGGTGGACGGCAGATCTTGGGAATGAGCAGTTCTTC | CASSPRPGWTADLGNEQFF
few | NA | TRBJ2-7 | TRBV5-1 | TGCGCCAGCAGCTTGCAGACAGAGTCCTACGAGCAGTACTTC | CASSLQTESYEQYF
few | NA | TRBJ1-2 | TRBV5-1 | TGCGCCAGCAGCCCCCGACGTTATGGCTACACCTTC | CASSPRRYGYTF
few | NA | TRBJ2-5 | TRBV7-9 | TGTGCCAGCAGCTTTGGACAGCCCCAAGAGACCCAGTACTTC | CASSFGQPQETQYF
few | NA | TRBJ1-2 | TRBV4-1 | TGCGCCAGCAGCCAAGCAGGGGCCCGTTTATCATGGGGCTATGGCTACACCTTC | CASSQAGARLSWGYGYTF
NA | NA | TRBJ2-1 | TRBV20-1 | TGCAGTTACTTGGGGGGTAATGAGCAGTTCTTC | CSYLGGNEQFF
few | NA | TRBJ2-4 | TRBV4-1 | TGCGCCAGCAGCCACGCAGCCGGACAGAAAAACATTCAGTACTTC | CASSHAAGQKNIQYF
many | TRBD1 | TRBJ1-1 | TRBV7-2 | TGTGCCAGCAGCACCGACAGGGTGGGCGCTTTCTTT | CASSTDRVGAFF
many | TRBD2 | TRBJ2-3 | TRBV25-1 | TGTGCCAGCAGTGGGGCGGGACTAGTGGATACGCAGTATTTT | CASSGAGLVDTQYF
NA | NA | TRBJ2-1 | TRBV27 | TGTGCCAGCAGTTTATGGGTAGCGAGCTCCTACAATGAGCAGTTCTTC | CASSLWVASSYNEQFF
few | NA | TRBJ2-6 | TRBV30 | TGTGCCTGGGGTTTGGACTTGGGGGCCAACGTCCTGACTTTC | CAWGLDLGANVLTF
few | NA | TRBJ2-1 | TRBV7-8 | TGTGCCAGCAGCGCTCAAATTGGGATGAGTGAGCAGTTCTTC | CASSAQIGMSEQFF
few | NA | TRBJ1-4 | TRBV20-1 | TGCAGTGCCCTACCAATGGACAATCACCCCAATGAAAAACTGTTTTTT | CSALPMDNHPNEKLFF